The T cell receptor (beta chain) under discussion was sequenced for a study of radiation and T cells in renal cell carcinoma. The time point denotes: blood 4 weeks post-SBRT, at nephrectomy. As for treatment: 15 Gy SBRT to primary tumor, nephrectomy 4 weeks later. The method was immunoSEQ multiplex PCR; TCRdb's version includes in-frame clones alone and lacks a portion of them. The table has 120,000 to 150,000 clones, about 88% seen once; the top ten hold around 17%. The germline V and J ends were trimmed by 5 bases and 4 bases, with 32 bases remaining between them. Germline V gene data show CDR1 as SGHVS and CDR2 as FNYEAQ. The CDR3 has 20 residues. This clone was seen a handful of times. Its antigen is unidentified. Whole-study findings and limits: Without pretreatment biopsies, baseline tumor clonotype presence was undetermined.

This sample comprised blood, obtained from a patient whose treatment included radiotherapy and nephrectomy. This TCR was recovered from a woman between 45 and 65 years old with renal cell carcinoma. The chain is built from TRBV7-6 and TRBJ1-2; D unresolved. The CDR3 nucleotides read TGTGCCAGCAGCCCCTACAATCCCCCGTTTAGGAGGTCGATTATCTATGGCTACACCTTC. Its translation: CASSPYNPPFRRSIIYGYTF.